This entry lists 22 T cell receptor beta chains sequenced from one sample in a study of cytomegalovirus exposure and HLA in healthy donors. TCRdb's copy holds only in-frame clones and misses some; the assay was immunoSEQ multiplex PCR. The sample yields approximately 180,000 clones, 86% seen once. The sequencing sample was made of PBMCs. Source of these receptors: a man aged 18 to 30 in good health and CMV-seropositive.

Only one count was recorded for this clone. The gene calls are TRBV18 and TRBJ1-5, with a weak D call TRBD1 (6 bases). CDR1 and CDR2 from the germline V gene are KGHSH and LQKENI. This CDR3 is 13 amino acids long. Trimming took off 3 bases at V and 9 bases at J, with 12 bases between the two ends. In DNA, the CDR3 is TGTGCCAGCTCACCGGAACAGGGCCGGCCCCAGCATTTT. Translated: CASSPEQGRPQHF.

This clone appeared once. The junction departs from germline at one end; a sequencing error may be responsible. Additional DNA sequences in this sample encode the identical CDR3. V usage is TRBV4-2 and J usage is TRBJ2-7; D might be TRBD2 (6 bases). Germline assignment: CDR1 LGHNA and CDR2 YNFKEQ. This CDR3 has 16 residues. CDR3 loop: CASSQEDGSNAYEQYF. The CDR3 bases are TGTGCCAGTAGCCAAGAAGACGGGAGTAACGCGTACGAGCAGTACTTC.

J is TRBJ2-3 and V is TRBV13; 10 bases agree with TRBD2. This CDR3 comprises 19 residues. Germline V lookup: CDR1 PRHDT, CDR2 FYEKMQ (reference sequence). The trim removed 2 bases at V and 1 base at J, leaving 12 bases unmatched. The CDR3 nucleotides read TGTGCCAGCAGCTTATCGGGCCTAGCGGGAGTGGGTGGCACAGATACGCAGTATTTT. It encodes CASSLSGLAGVGGTDTQYF.

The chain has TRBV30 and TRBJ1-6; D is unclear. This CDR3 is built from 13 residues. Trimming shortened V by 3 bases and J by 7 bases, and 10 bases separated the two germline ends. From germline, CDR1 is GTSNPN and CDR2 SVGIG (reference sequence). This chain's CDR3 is CAWRGLLNSPLHF. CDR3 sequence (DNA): TGTGCCTGGAGGGGCCTGCTAAATTCACCCCTCCACTTT.

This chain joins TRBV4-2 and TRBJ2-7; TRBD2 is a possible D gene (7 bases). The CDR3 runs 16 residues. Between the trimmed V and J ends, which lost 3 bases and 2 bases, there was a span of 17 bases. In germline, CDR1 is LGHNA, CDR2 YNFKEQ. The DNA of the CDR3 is TGTGCCAGCAGCCATTCTGGAGGGGGGGCGACCTACGAGCAGTACTTC. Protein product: CASSHSGGGATYEQYF.

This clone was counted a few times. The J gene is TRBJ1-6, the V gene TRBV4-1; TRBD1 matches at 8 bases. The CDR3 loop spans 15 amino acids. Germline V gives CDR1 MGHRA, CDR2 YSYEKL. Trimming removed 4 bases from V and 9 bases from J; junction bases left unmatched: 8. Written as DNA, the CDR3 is TGCGCCAGCAGCCGGACCCGGACAGGGTTTTCACCCCTCCACTTT. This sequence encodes CASSRTRTGFSPLHF.

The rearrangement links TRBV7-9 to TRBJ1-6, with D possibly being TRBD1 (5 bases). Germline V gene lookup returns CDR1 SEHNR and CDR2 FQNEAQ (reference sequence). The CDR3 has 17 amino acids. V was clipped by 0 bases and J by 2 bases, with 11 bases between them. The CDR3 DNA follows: TGTGCCAGCAGCTTAGCTTCCGGGGGTACCTATAATTCACCCCTCCACTTT. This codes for CASSLASGGTYNSPLHF.

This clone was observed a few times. The CDR3 sequence is CASSALDRNTGELFF. DNA of the CDR3: TGTGCCAGCAGCGCCCTGGACAGGAACACCGGGGAGCTGTTTTTT. The rearrangement links TRBV9 to TRBJ2-2; tentative D call: TRBD1 (6 bases). Trimming pared 3 bases from V and 1 base from J, leaving 10 bases between. Germline CDR1 reads SGDLS; CDR2 reads YYNGEE. This CDR3 spans 15 amino acids. Looking up the rest from reference TRBV9 and TRBJ2-2 gives the full variable domain: DSGVTQTPKHLITATGQRVTLRCSPRSGDLSVYWYQQSLDQGLQFLIQYYNGEERAKGNILERFSAQQFPDLHSELNLSSLELGDSALYFCASSALDRNTGELFFGEGSRLTVL.

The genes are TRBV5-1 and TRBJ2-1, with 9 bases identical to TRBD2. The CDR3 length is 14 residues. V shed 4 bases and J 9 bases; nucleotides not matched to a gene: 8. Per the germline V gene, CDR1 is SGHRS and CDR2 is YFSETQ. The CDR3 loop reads CASSVSGSVSEQFF. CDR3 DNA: TGCGCCAGCAGCGTTAGCGGGAGTGTTAGTGAGCAGTTCTTC. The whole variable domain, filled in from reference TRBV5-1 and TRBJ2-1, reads KAGVTQTPRYLIKTRGQQVTLSCSPISGHRSVSWYQQTPGQGLQFLFEYFSETQRNKGNFPGRFSGRQFSNSRSEMNVSTLELGDSALYLCASSVSGSVSEQFFGPGTRLTVL.

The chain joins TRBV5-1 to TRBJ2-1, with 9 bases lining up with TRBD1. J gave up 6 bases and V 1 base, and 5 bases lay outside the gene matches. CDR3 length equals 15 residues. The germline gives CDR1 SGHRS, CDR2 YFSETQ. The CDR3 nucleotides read TGCGCCAGCAGCTTGACAGGGGGCTCTGGCAATGAGCAGTTCTTC. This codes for CASSLTGGSGNEQFF.

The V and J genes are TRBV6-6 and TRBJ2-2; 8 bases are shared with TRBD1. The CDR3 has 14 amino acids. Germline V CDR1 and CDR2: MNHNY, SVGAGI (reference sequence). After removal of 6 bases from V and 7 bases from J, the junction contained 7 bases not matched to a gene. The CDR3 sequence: CASSPRGPGGELFF. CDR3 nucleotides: TGTGCCAGCAGCCCCAGGGGGCCGGGCGGGGAGCTGTTTTTT.

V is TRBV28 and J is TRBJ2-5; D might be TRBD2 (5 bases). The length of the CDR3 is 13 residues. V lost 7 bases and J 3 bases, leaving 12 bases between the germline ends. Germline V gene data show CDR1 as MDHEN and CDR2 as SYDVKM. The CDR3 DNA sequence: TGTGCCAGCACGGGGTCTAGGGAAGAGACCCAGTACTTC. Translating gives CASTGSREETQYF.

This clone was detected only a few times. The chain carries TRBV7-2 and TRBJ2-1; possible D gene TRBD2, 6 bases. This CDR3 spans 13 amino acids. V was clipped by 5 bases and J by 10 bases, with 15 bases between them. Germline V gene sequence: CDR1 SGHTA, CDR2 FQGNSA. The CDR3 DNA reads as TGTGCCAGCAGCGGTAGACTAGTCTCAGAGCAGTTCTTC. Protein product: CASSGRLVSEQFF.

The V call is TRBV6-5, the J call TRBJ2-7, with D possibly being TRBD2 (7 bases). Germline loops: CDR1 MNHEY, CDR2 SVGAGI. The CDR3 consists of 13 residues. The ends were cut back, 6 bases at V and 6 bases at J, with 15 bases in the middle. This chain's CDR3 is CASSQRGGGEQYF. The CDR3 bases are TGTGCCAGCAGCCAGAGAGGGGGGGGCGAGCAGTACTTC.

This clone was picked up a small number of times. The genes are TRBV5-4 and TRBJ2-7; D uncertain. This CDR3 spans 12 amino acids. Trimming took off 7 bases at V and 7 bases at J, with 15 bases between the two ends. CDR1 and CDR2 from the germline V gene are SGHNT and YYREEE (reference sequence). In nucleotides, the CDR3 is TGTGCCAGCGGTACTGGGCTTCAGGAGCAGTACTTC. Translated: CASGTGLQEQYF.

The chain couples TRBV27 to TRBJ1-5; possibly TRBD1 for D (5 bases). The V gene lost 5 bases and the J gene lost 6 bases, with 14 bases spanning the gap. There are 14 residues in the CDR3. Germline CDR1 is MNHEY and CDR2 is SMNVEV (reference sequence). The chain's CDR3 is CASSRARESQPQHF. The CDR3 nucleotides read TGTGCCAGCAGTAGGGCCAGGGAAAGTCAGCCCCAGCATTTT.

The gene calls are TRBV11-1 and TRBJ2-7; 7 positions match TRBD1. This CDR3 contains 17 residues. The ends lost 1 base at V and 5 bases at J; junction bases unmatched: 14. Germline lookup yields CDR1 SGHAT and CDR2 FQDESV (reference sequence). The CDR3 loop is CASSLELLRDSANEQYF. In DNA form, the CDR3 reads TGTGCCAGCAGCTTAGAGCTCCTCCGGGACAGCGCCAACGAGCAGTACTTC.

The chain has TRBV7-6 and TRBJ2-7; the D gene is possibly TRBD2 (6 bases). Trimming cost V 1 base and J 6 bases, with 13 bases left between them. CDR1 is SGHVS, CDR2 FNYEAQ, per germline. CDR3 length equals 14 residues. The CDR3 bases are TGTGCCAGCAGCTTAGTAAGCGGGTCTGGCGAGCAGTACTTC. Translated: CASSLVSGSGEQYF.

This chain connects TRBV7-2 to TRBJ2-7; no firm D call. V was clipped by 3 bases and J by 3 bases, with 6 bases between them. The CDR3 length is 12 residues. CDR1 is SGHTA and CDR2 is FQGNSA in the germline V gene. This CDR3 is CASSLTFYEQYF. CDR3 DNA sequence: TGTGCCAGCAGCTTGACATTCTACGAGCAGTACTTC.

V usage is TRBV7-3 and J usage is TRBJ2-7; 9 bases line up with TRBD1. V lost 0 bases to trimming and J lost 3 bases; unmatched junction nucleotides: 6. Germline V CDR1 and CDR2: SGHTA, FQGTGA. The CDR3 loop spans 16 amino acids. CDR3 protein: CASSLTVGTGNYEQYF. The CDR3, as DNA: TGTGCCAGCAGCTTAACGGTCGGGACAGGGAACTACGAGCAGTACTTC.

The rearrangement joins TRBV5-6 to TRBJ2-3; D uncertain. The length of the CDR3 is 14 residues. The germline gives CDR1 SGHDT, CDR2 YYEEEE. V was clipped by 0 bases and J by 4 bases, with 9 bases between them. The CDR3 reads CASSLGRLSDTQYF. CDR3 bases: TGTGCCAGCAGCTTGGGTCGGTTGTCAGATACGCAGTATTTT.

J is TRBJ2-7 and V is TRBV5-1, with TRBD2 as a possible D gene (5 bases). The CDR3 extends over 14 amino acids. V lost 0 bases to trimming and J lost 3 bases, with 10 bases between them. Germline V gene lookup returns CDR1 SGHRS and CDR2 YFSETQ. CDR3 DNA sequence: TGCGCCAGCAGCTTGGAAGACCGGGGCTACGAGCAGTACTTC. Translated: CASSLEDRGYEQYF.